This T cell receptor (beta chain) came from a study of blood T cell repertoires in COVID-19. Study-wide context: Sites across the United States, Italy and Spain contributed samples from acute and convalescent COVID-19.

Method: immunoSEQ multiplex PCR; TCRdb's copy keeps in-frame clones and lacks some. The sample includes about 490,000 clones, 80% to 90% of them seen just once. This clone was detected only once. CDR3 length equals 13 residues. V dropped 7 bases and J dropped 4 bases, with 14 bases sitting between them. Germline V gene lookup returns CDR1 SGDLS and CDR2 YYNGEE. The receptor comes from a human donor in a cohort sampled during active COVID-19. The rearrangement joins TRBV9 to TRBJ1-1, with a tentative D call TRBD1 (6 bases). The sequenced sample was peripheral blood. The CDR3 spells CASWGGEGTEAFF. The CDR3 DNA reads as TGTGCCAGCTGGGGGGGCGAGGGCACTGAAGCTTTCTTT.